A selection of T cell receptor beta chains follows, all from one sample in a study of T cell changes during pregnancy in multiple sclerosis. TCRdb's table, derived via immunoSEQ multiplex PCR, lists solely in-frame clones and lacks some. Among about 41,000 clones, 70% to 90% were seen once, and the ten largest hold under 0.7%. This specimen consisted of CD4+ T cells from peripheral blood mononuclear cells, obtained in the first trimester of pregnancy. All receptors come from a female donor with multiple sclerosis, enrolled in a pregnancy study. CDR3s include the opening cysteine and the closing phenylalanine or tryptophan. The D gene is left open where the match is weak. Clone size is shown for a subset of rows, as once, few, many or a class of expanded clone.

>TRBJ2-1|TRBV7-2|-|TRBD1
TGTGCCAGCAGCTTCCCCGGACAGGGGCCCCTTAGTGAGCAGTTCTTC
CASSFPGQGPLSEQFF
>TRBJ2-7|TRBV18|-|TRBD2
TGTGCCAGCTCACCCGGACTAGCGGGAGGCGAGCAGTACTTC
CASSPGLAGGEQYF
>TRBJ1-1|TRBV28|-|-
TGTGCCAGCACGTCGGGAGGCGTAGGGGTTGAAGCTTTCTTT
CASTSGGVGVEAFF
>TRBJ2-1|TRBV28|-|-
TGTGCCAGCAACGTGGGAGATTCCTACAATGAGCAGTTCTTC
CASNVGDSYNEQFF
>TRBJ2-7|TRBV6-5|-|TRBD1
TGTGCCAGCAGGACAACCGGGACAGGTCCATCCGAGCAGTACTTC
CASRTTGTGPSEQYF
>TRBJ2-7|TRBV5-1|-|TRBD2
TGCGCCAGCAGCTTGGTTGTAGCGGGAGAAGGCTACGAGCAGTACTTC
CASSLVVAGEGYEQYF
>TRBJ1-1|TRBV18|-|-
TGTGCCAGCTCACCTTCCGTTACCGGGAGAACGAGGGCTGAAGCTTTCTTT
CASSPSVTGRTRAEAFF
>TRBJ2-7|TRBV7-2|-|TRBD2
TGTGCCAGCAGCACAGGAAGAGTAGCGGGAAATATTTACGAGCAGTACTTC
CASSTGRVAGNIYEQYF
>TRBJ2-2|TRBV19|-|-
TGTGCCAGTAGTACACCTACAGGGGGGGACACCGGGGAGCTGTTTTTT
CASSTPTGGDTGELFF
>TRBJ2-4|TRBV5-3|-|-
TGTGCCAGAAGCTCAAATTACCGAAGTGGACAGTTACAAGCCAAAAACATTCAGTACTTC
CARSSNYRSGQLQAKNIQYF
>TRBJ1-1|TRBV28|-|-
TGTGCCAGCCGGGGAGGTCTCAACACTGAAGCTTTCTTT
CASRGGLNTEAFF
>TRBJ2-3|TRBV5-1|-|TRBD2
TGCGCCAGCAGTAAGCTAGCGGGAGATACGCAGTATTTT
CASSKLAGDTQYF
>TRBJ2-5|TRBV30|-|TRBD2
TGTGCCTGGAGTAGAGCGCGGGGGGAGACCCAGTACTTC
CAWSRARGETQYF
>TRBJ2-7|TRBV7-2|-|-
TGTGCCAGCAGCTTTAAGGTCGGGGATGGCTACGAGCAGTACTTC
CASSFKVGDGYEQYF
>TRBJ2-3|TRBV7-6|-|-
TGTGCCAGCAGCCCAGGTGCTCTTAGCACAGATACGCAGTATTTT
CASSPGALSTDTQYF
>TRBJ1-2|TRBV19|few|TRBD1
TGTGCCAGTAGTATCTTGACAGGGTCAACCTATGGCTACACCTTC
CASSILTGSTYGYTF
>TRBJ2-7|TRBV28|-|-
TGTGCCAGCAGTTTAAGGGGCACAGGTTTTAGTGTCCGCGAGCAGTACTTC
CASSLRGTGFSVREQYF
>TRBJ2-3|TRBV28|-|-
TGTGCCAGCAGTTTTCATAGACTAGATCAGTTAGATACGCAGTATTTT
CASSFHRLDQLDTQYF
>TRBJ1-5|TRBV19|-|TRBD1
TGTGCCAGTAGTCCGACAGGGCTCCCACAGCCCCAGCATTTT
CASSPTGLPQPQHF
>TRBJ2-2|TRBV6-6|-|-
TGTGCCAGCAGTTACAAGGAGACGGGGGAGCTGTTTTTT
CASSYKETGELFF
>TRBJ1-2|TRBV29-1|-|TRBD1
TGCAGCGTCGTGGGCGGGACAGGGGGGACTTACACCTTC
CSVVGGTGGTYTF
>TRBJ2-2|TRBV11-2|-|-
TGTGCCAGCAGCTCAGGCGTGGTCGGGGAGCTGTTTTTT
CASSSGVVGELFF
>TRBJ2-3|TRBV6-5|-|TRBD1
TGTGCCAGCAGTTACACGGGACAGATTAGCACAGATACGCAGTATTTT
CASSYTGQISTDTQYF
>TRBJ1-2|TRBV4-2|-|-
TGTGCCAGCAGCCAACTCCCCCTTCCTAACTATGGCTACACCTTC
CASSQLPLPNYGYTF
>TRBJ2-3|TRBV19|-|TRBD1
TGTGCCAGTAGCAACGACAGGGTAGGCACAGATACGCAGTATTTT
CASSNDRVGTDTQYF
>TRBJ1-5|TRBV6-4|-|TRBD1
TGTGCCAGCAGTGACACTTTCCGGGACAGGGGGCTGGGGAATCAGCCCCAGCATTTT
CASSDTFRDRGLGNQPQHF
>TRBJ2-7|TRBV27|-|-
TGTGCCAGCAGTTTATCGACGGGCTACGAGCAGTACTTC
CASSLSTGYEQYF
>TRBJ2-3|TRBV18|-|TRBD2
TGTGCCAGCTCCCGGGGGGTTAGCGAGGGGTTGGAGGGCACAGATACGCAGTATTTT
CASSRGVSEGLEGTDTQYF
>TRBJ1-1|TRBV5-1|-|TRBD1
TGCGCCAGCAGCCGGGACAGGAACACTGAAGCTTTCTTT
CASSRDRNTEAFF
>TRBJ2-2|TRBV19|-|-
TGTGCCAGTAGTGGCCGACGGGTGAACACCGGGGAGCTGTTTTTT
CASSGRRVNTGELFF
>TRBJ2-1|TRBV28|-|TRBD2
TGTGCCAGCAGCTACCCTTCTAGCGGTTACAATGAGCAGTTCTTC
CASSYPSSGYNEQFF
>TRBJ2-7|TRBV2|once|-
TGTGCCAGCAGTGAAGGGAGAGGGTCCTACGAGCAGTACTTC
CASSEGRGSYEQYF
>TRBJ2-1|TRBV25-1|once|TRBD1
TGTGCCAGCAGTGAAGGGACAGGGTTCTACAATGAGCAGTTCTTC
CASSEGTGFYNEQFF
>TRBJ1-1|TRBV19|-|TRBD1
TGTGCCAGTAGTGTGACGTCGACAGGGGCGGCTGAAGCTTTCTTT
CASSVTSTGAAEAFF
>TRBJ1-3|TRBV5-1|-|-
TGCGCCAGCAGCTTCGACACCGGATACTCTGGAAACACCATATATTTT
CASSFDTGYSGNTIYF
>TRBJ1-2|TRBV4-1|-|TRBD1
TGCGCCAGCAGCCCAGTCGCAGGGGGCGACTATGGCTACACCTTC
CASSPVAGGDYGYTF
>TRBJ1-1|TRBV28|-|-
TGTGCCAGCAGTACCCGAGGGGGTGAAGCTTTCTTT
CASSTRGGEAFF
>TRBJ2-3|TRBV9|-|TRBD2
TGTGCCAGCAGTAGCGGGAGGAGCACAGATACGCAGTATTTT
CASSSGRSTDTQYF
>TRBJ2-3|TRBV5-4|-|-
TGTGCCAGCACCCCTTCGGACACCTATACGCAGTATTTT
CASTPSDTYTQYF
>TRBJ1-4|TRBV9|-|-
TGTGCCAGCAGCGAGCAGACAGGATATAATGAAAAACTGTTTTTT
CASSEQTGYNEKLFF
>TRBJ2-1|TRBV11-3|-|TRBD2
TGTGCCAGCAGCTTAGAACTAGCGGGAGGAGTGAATGAGCAGTTCTTC
CASSLELAGGVNEQFF
>TRBJ2-7|TRBV15|-|-
TGTGCCACCAGCAGAGATCCGCGAAACAGGGTAAACGAGCAGTACTTC
CATSRDPRNRVNEQYF